This TCR beta chain appears in the sequencing data of a study of cytomegalovirus exposure and HLA in healthy donors. Researchers ran the PCR with 60 Vbeta and 13 Jbeta primers. The data were produced by immunoSEQ multiplex PCR, yet TCRdb's version contains in-frame clones alone and is incomplete. The sample contains approximately 110,000 clones, about 73% of which appear only once. The CDR3 spans 10 residues. V was clipped by 4 bases and J by 8 bases, with 5 bases between them. Per the germline V gene, CDR1 is MDHEN and CDR2 is SYDVKM. The count of this clone is one. The antigen is undetermined. Unrecorded immune exposure was likely among donors, who were nominally healthy when sampled. General study findings and limits: Usually a TCR sequence was rare, but some public TCRs were found in many donors. In a later analysis, V- and J-gene trimming of beta chains associated with a DCLRE1C missense variant, replicated independently.

The specimen was PBMCs. The origin of this receptor is a woman between 50 and 59 years old in good health and CMV-seropositive. The genes are TRBV28 and TRBJ2-5; D is unclear. The CDR3 DNA is TGTGCCAGCAGTTCTATAACCCAGTACTTC. This codes for CASSSITQYF.